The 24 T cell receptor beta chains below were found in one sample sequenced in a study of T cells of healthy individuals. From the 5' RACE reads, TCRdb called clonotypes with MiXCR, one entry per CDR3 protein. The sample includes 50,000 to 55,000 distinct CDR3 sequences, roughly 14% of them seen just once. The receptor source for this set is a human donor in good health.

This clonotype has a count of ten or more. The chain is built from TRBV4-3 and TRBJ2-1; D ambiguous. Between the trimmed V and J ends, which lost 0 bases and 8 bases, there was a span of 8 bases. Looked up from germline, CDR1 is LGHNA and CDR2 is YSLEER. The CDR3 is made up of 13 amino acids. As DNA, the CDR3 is TGCGCCAGCAGCCAAGAAGTTTACTATGAGCAGTTCTTC. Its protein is CASSQEVYYEQFF.

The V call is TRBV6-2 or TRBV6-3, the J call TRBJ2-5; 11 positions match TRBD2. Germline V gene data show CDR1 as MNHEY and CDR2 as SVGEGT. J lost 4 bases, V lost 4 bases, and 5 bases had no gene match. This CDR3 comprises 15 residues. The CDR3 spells CASSLTSGVPETQYF. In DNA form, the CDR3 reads TGTGCCAGCAGTTTGACTAGCGGGGTACCAGAGACCCAGTACTTC.

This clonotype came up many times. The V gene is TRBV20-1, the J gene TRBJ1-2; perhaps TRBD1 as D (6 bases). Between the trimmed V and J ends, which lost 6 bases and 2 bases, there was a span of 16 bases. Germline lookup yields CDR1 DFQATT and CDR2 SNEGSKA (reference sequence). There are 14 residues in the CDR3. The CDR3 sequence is CSAHGTGINYGYTF. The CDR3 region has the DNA TGCAGTGCACACGGCACAGGGATCAACTATGGCTACACCTTC.

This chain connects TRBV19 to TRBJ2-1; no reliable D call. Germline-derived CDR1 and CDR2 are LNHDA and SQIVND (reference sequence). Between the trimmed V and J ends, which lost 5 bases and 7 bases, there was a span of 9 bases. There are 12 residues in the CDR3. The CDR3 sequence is CASSSDLNEQFF. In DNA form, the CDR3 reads TGTGCCAGTAGTTCGGACCTTAATGAGCAGTTCTTC.

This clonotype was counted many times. CDR3 in DNA: TGCAGTGCTAGTCGAACGGAAGAGCAGTACTTC. It translates to CSASRTEEQYF. The rearrangement joins TRBV20-1 to TRBJ2-7, with no clear D. The CDR3 sequence is 11 residues long. Germline CDR1 DFQATT, CDR2 SNEGSKA (reference sequence). The germline V and J ends were trimmed by 3 bases and 7 bases, with 10 bases remaining between them.

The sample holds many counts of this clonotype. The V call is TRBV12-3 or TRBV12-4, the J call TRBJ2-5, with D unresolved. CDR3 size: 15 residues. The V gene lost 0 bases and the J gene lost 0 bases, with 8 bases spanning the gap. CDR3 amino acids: CASSLADGHQETQYF. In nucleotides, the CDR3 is TGTGCCAGCAGTTTAGCGGACGGGCACCAAGAGACCCAGTACTTC.

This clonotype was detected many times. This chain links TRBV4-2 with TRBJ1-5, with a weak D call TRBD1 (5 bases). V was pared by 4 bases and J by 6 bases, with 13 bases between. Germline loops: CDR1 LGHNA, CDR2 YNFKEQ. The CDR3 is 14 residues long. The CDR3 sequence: CASSPGREVQPQHF. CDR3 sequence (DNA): TGTGCCAGCAGCCCGGGCAGGGAGGTTCAGCCCCAGCATTTT.

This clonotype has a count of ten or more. This chain's CDR3 is CASSTGGPDRNEQFF. In DNA form, the CDR3 reads TGTGCCAGCAGCACGGGTGGTCCCGATCGCAATGAGCAGTTCTTC. The rearrangement links TRBV21-1 to TRBJ2-1; the D segment call TRBD1 is taken from the table without a DNA check. TRBV21-1 is an annotated pseudogene. The CDR3 extends over 15 amino acids.

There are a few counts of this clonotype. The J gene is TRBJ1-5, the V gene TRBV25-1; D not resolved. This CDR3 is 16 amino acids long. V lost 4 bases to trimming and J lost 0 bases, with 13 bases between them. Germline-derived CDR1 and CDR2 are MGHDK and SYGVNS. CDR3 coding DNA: TGTGCCAGCAGTGGACCCTTAGGCCGTAGCAATCAGCCCCAGCATTTT. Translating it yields CASSGPLGRSNQPQHF.

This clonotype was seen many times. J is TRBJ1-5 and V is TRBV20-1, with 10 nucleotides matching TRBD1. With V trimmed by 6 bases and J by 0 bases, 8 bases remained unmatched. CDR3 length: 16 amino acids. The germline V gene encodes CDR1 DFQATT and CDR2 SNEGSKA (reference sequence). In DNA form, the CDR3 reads TGCAGTGCGGCCGGGACAGGGGTCTATAGCAATCAGCCCCAGCATTTT. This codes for CSAAGTGVYSNQPQHF.

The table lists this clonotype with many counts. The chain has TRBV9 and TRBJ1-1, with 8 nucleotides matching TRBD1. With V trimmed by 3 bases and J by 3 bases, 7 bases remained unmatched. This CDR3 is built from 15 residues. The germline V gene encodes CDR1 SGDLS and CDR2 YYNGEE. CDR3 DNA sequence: TGTGCCAGCAGCGCCCGACCGACAGGGGACACTGAAGCTTTCTTT. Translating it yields CASSARPTGDTEAFF. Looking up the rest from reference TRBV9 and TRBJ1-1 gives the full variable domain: DSGVTQTPKHLITATGQRVTLRCSPRSGDLSVYWYQQSLDQGLQFLIQYYNGEERAKGNILERFSAQQFPDLHSELNLSSLELGDSALYFCASSARPTGDTEAFFGQGTRLTVV.

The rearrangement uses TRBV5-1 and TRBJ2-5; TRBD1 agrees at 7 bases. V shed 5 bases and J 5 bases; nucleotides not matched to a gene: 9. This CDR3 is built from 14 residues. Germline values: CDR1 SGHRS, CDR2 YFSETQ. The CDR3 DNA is TGCGCCAGCAGTGCCCAAGGGGGCGGGGAGACCCAGTACTTC. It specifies CASSAQGGGETQYF.

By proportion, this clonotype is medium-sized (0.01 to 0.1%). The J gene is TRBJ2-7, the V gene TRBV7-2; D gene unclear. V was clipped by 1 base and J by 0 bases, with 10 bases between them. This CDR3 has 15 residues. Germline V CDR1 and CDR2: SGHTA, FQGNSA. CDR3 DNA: TGTGCCAGCAGCTTAGAAATAGTTCTCTCCTACGAGCAGTACTTC. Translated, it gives CASSLEIVLSYEQYF.

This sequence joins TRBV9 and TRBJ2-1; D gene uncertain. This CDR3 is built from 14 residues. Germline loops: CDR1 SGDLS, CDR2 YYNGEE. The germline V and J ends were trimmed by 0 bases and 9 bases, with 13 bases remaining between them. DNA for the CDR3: TGTGCCAGCAGCGTAGGGCAGTCCCTAGGTGAGCAGTTCTTC. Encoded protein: CASSVGQSLGEQFF.

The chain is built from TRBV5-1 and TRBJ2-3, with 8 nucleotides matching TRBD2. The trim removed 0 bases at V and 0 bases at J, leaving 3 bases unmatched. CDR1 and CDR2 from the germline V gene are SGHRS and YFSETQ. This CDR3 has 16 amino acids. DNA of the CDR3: TGCGCCAGCAGCTTGGCCGGGGGGGCTAGCACAGATACGCAGTATTTT. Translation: CASSLAGGASTDTQYF. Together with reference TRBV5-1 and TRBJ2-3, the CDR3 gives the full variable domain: KAGVTQTPRYLIKTRGQQVTLSCSPISGHRSVSWYQQTPGQGLQFLFEYFSETQRNKGNFPGRFSGRQFSNSRSEMNVSTLELGDSALYLCASSLAGGASTDTQYFGPGTRLTVL.

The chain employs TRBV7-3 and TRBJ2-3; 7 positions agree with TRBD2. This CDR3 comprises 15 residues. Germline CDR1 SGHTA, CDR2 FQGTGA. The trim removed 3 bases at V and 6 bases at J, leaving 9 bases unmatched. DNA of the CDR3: TGTGCCAGCAGCTTGCAAAGCGGGGATAGGGATACGCAGTATTTT. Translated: CASSLQSGDRDTQYF.

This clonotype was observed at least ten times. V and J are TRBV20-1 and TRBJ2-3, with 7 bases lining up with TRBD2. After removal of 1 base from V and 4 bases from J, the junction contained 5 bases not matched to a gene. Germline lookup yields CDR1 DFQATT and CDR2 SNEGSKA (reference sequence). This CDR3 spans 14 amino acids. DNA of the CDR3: TGCAGTGCTAGAGGGGGACTATTCGCAGATACGCAGTATTTT. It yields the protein CSARGGLFADTQYF.

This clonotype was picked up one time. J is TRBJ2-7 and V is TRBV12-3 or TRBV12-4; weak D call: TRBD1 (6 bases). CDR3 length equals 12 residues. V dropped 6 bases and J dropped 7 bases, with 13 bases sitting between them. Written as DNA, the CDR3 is TGTGCCAGCAGGCTGCTTGGGACAGAGCAGTACTTC. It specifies CASRLLGTEQYF.

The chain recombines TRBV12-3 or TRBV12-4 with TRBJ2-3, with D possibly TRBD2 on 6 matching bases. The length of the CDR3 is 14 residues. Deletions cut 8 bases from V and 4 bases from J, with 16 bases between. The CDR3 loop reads CASGRSLAPDTQYF. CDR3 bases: TGTGCCAGCGGCCGCTCCCTAGCGCCAGATACGCAGTATTTT.

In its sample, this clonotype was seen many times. This chain's CDR3 is CASSLFAGTVYGYTF. Here the CDR3 DNA reads TGTGCCAGCAGTTTATTTGCAGGGACCGTCTATGGCTACACCTTC. The V call is TRBV28, the J call TRBJ1-2; maybe TRBD1 (5 bases). With 1 base removed from V and 4 bases from J, the gap between germline ends came to 13 bases. Germline values: CDR1 MDHEN, CDR2 SYDVKM. The CDR3 consists of 15 residues.

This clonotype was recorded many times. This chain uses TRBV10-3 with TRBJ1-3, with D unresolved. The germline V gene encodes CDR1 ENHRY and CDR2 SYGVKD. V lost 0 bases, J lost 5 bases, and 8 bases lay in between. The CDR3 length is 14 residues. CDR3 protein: CAISESELRNTIYF. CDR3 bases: TGTGCCATCAGTGAGTCGGAACTCCGAAACACCATATATTTT.

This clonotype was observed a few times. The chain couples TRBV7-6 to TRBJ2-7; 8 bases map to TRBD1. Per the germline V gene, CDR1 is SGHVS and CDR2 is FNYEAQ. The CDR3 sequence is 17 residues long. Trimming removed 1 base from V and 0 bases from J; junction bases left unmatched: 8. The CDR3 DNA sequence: TGTGCCAGCAGCTTAGTTAGCCCCGGGACAGGCTCCTACGAGCAGTACTTC. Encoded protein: CASSLVSPGTGSYEQYF. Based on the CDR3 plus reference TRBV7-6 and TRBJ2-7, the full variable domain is GAGVSQSPRYKVTKRGQDVALRCDPISGHVSLYWYRQALGQGPEFLTYFNYEAQQDKSGLPNDRFSAERPEGSISTLTIQRTEQRDSAMYRCASSLVSPGTGSYEQYFGPGTRLTVT.

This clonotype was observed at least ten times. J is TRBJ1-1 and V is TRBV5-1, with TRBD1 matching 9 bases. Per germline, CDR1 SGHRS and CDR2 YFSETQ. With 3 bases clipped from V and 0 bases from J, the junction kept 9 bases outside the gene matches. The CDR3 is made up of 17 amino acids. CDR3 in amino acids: CASSSTGGRMVNTEAFF. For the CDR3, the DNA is TGCGCCAGCAGCTCCACAGGGGGCAGGATGGTGAACACTGAAGCTTTCTTT.

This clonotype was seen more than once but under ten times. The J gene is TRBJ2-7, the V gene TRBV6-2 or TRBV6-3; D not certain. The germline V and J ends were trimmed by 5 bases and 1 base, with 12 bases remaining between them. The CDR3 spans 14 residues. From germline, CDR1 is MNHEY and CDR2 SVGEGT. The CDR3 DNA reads TGTGCCAGCAGTCCCCGGACGGAATCCTACGAGCAGTACTTC. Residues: CASSPRTESYEQYF.